This T cell receptor beta chain was profiled in a study of spatial heterogeneity in lung cancer. Time point in this sample: sample taken at primary tumor resection. Whole RNA, isolated from tumor, nontumor lung or frozen PBMC, was sequenced without prior sorting. TCRdb re-analysed the 5' RACE reads in MiXCR, keeping a single row per CDR3 protein. The repertoire includes tens of thousands of distinct CDR3 sequences, approximately 20% of them detected once, and roughly 6.2% sits in the top ten. Trimming shortened V by 7 bases and J by 6 bases, and 15 bases separated the two germline ends. CDR1 MGHDK and CDR2 SYGVNS come from the germline V gene. The CDR3 covers 13 residues.

This clonotype originated in a male donor with early-stage non-small cell lung cancer. V usage is TRBV25-1 and J usage is TRBJ1-1, with a weak D call TRBD1 (6 bases). The specimen comprised PBMCs, sampled at surgery. The CDR3 loop reads CASTTGKVAEAFF. CDR3 bases: TGTGCCAGCACCACAGGGAAGGTCGCTGAAGCTTTCTTT. Using reference TRBV25-1 and TRBJ1-1 for the parts outside the CDR3, the full variable domain is EADIYQTPRYLVIGTGKKITLECSQTMGHDKMYWYQQDPGMELHLIHYSYGVNSTEKGDLSSESTVSRIRTEHFPLTLESARPSHTSQYLCASTTGKVAEAFFGQGTRLTVV.